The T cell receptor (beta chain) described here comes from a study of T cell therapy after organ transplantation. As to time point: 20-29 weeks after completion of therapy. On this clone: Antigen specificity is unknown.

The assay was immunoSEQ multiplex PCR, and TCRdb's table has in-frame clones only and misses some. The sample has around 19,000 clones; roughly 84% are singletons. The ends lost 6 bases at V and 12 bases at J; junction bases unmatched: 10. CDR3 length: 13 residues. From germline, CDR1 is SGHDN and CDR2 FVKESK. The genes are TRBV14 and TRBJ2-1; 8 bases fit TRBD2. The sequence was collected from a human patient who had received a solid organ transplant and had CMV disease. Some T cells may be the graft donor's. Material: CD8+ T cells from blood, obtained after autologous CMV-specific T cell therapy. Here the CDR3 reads CASSPGTSRLQFF. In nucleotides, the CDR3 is TGTGCCAGCAGTCCCGGGACTAGTCGCTTGCAGTTCTTC.